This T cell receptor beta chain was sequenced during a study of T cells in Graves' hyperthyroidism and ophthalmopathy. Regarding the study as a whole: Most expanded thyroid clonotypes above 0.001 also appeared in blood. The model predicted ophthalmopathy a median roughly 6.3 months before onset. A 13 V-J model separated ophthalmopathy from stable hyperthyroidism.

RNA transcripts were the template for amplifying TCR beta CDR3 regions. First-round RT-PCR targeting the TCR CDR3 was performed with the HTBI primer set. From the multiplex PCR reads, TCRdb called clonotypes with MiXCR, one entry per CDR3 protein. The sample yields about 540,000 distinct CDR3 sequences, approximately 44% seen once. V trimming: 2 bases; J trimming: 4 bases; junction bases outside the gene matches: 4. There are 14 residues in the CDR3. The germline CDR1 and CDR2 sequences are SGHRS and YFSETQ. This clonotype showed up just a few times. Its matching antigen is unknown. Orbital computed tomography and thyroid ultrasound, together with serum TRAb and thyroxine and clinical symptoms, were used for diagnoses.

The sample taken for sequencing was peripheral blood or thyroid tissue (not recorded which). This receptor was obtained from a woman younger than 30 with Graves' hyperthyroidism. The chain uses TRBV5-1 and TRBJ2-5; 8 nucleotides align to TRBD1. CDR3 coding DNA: TGCGCCAGCAGCTTCCAGGGGGCGCGAGAGACCCAGTACTTC. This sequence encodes CASSFQGARETQYF.